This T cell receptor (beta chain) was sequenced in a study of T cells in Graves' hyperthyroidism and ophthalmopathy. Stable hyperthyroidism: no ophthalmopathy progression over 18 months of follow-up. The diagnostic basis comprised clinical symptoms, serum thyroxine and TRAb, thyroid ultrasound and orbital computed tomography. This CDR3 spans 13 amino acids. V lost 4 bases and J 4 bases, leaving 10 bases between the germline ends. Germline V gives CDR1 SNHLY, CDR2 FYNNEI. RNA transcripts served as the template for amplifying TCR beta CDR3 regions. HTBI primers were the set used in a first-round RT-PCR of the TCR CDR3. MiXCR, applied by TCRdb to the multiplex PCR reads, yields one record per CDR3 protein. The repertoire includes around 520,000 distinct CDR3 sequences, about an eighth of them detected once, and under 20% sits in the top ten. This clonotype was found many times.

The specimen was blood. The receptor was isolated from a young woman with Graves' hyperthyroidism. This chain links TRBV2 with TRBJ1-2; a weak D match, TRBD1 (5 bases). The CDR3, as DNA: TGTGCCAGCAGTGGGGACGGAGGCTATGGCTACACCTTC. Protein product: CASSGDGGYGYTF.